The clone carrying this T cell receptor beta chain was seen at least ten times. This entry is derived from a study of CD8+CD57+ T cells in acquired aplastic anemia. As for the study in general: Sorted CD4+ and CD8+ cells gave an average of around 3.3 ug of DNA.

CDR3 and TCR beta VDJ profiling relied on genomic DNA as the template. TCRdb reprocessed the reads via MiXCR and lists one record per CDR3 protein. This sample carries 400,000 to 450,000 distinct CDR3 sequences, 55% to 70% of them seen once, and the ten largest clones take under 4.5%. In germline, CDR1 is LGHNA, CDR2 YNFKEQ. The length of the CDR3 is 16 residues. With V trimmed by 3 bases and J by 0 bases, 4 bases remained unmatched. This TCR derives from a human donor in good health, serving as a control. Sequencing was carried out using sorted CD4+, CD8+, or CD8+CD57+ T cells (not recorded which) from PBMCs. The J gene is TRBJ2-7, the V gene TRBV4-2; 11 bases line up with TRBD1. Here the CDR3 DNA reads TGTGCCAGCAGCCAGGGACAGGGGGATCCCTCCTACGAGCAGTACTTC. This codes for CASSQGQGDPSYEQYF.